Listed here is a single T cell receptor (beta chain). This clonotype was detected many times. No antigen is known for it. No base quality information exists; no much larger clone differs at one position. V is cut back by 5 bases and J by 7 bases, with 8 bases in the junction unmatched. The CDR3 holds 14 amino acids from the cysteine to the phenylalanine. Only the CDR3 portion is preserved as DNA: 42 bases, with reading frame beginning at the first base. The germline V gene (reference sequence) specifies SEHNR as CDR1 and FQNEAQ as CDR2. The data belong to a study of T cells in Graves' hyperthyroidism and ophthalmopathy (dated by TCRdb to the late 2010s). Notes on the research overall: Peripheral blood was collected at initial diagnosis, before any treatment. To identify distinguishing TCR V-J signatures, a discovery cohort of about 95 patients was used, comprising approximately 40 with Graves' ophthalmopathy and around 57 with stable Graves' hyperthyroidism. Whether ophthalmopathy could be predicted prospectively was tested in an independent validation cohort made up of 18 to 20 hyperthyroidism patients plus 17 patients who later progressed to ophthalmopathy. The approximately 100 discovery patients were randomly divided into training and test sets at a 7:3 ratio. After blood sampling, hyperthyroidism patients were treated with methimazole at a starting dose of 30 mg daily, and ophthalmopathy patients were treated with high-dose intravenous methylprednisolone. According to the paper, TCR Vbeta CDR3 sequencing was carried out on about 140 peripheral blood samples, which came from under 50 ophthalmopathy, roughly 75 hyperthyroidism and approximately 17 progressor patients. Thyroid tissue and blood T-cell repertoires from about six Graves' hyperthyroidism patients were also compared in the study. Here is what the overall study found, with its caveats: A 13 V-J signature model separated ophthalmopathy from stable hyperthyroidism, with around 88% sensitivity and 81.08% specificity in cross-validation and 80%/75% in testing. Blood samples also contained most of the expanded thyroid clonotypes (frequency above 0.001), which suggests that blood repertoires may reflect thyroid immune responses. In validation, the model predicted progression to ophthalmopathy a median of around 6.5 months before onset, with 65% to 71% sensitivity and 72.22% specificity. Sample size was not statistically predetermined, and investigators were not blinded to group allocation.

The TCR beta CDR3 regions were amplified from the RNA transcripts. A first-round RT-PCR of the TCR CDR3 used the HTBI primer set with the Qiagen OneStep RT-PCR kit. Libraries were constructed in a second round of multiplex PCR, after which size selection and purification were carried out. Libraries were sequenced paired-end with 100 bp reads on an Illumina HiSeq2000. Under the source paper's analysis protocol: SOAPnuke was used to process the raw data, throwing out any read that contained adapters or uncalled bases, had a mean Phred below 15, or lacked an exact constant-primer or identifier match. COPE v1.2.5 was used to merge high-quality paired reads, and clonotypes were defined as unique nucleotide sequences. MiTCR v1.1 was used to align clonotypes to the IMGT TRBV, TRBD and TRBJ reference segments. The analysis was restricted to V-J combinations with a frequency above 0.0001, which together covered 99% to 99.2% of the repertoires. A TCS score was defined as the ratio between F50 (clonal expansion) and ExV (chaos), using BLOSUM62-based TCRdist between CDR3 peptides within each V-J. Welch's t-statistics and random forest reduced 450 to 600 V-J features to 10 to 15, which were used in a naive Bayes classifier (R e1071). The Morisita-Horn index was used to measure how similar the thyroid and blood repertoires were. TCRdb trimmed the raw reads at Q25, called clones with MiXCR and kept productive beta chains. Identical CDR3 proteins give one entry, which carries the most common genes and DNA. These V and J calls derive from TCRdb rather than the authors' analysis. For this sample there are roughly 700,000 distinct CDR3 sequences; just over 35% appear just once. Of the sample, less than 40% is held by the ten largest clones.

Stable Graves' hyperthyroidism was defined as the absence of progression to ophthalmopathy over 18 months of follow-up. Hyperthyroidism patients were aged 18 to 65 years and newly diagnosed, with disease duration of less than 2 months. Patients with uncontrolled infections, other autoimmune diseases, pregnancy or lactation were excluded. Diagnoses were established on the basis of clinical symptoms, serum thyroxine and TRAb, thyroid ultrasound, and orbital computed tomography. Ficoll-Paque density gradient centrifugation was used to isolate PBMCs from about 9.4 ml of fresh peripheral blood. Total RNA was extracted using Trizol reagent, and RNA quality was assessed on an Agilent 2100 Bioanalyzer.

Sequenced input: blood. The chain is made from TRBV7-9 and TRBJ1-1; 9 central bases correspond to TRBD1. The receptor's source is a woman aged 35 to 49 with Graves' hyperthyroidism. The CDR3 region has the sequence CASSLQGARSEAFF. In nucleotides, the sequence is TGTGCCAGCAGCCTACAGGGGGCGAGAAGTGAAGCTTTCTTT.